Following are 22 T cell receptor beta chains from one sample sequenced in a study of Graves' ophthalmopathy and Graves' hyperthyroidism. Amplification of the TCR beta CDR3 regions used RNA transcripts (as template). Scientists carried out first-round RT-PCR using HTBI primers and then a second-round multiplex PCR. Using its own MiXCR run on the multiplex PCR reads, TCRdb lists one record per CDR3 protein. The sample contains more than 300,000 distinct CDR3 sequences, less than 20% of which appear only once. Material for sequencing was peripheral blood. These receptors all come from a woman between 18 and 29 years old with stable Graves' hyperthyroidism.

In its sample, this clonotype was seen many times. This chain uses TRBV12-3 or TRBV12-4 with TRBJ1-1; D may be TRBD1 (5 bases). The length of the CDR3 is 12 residues. V gave up 6 bases and J gave up 11 bases, with 16 bases separating them. The CDR3 reads CASSPGGGGAFF. For the CDR3, the DNA is TGTGCCAGCAGCCCCGGGGGGGGTGGGGCTTTCTTT.

This clonotype was found many times. J is TRBJ1-6 and V is TRBV19; D possibly corresponds to TRBD1 (5 bases). The CDR3 has 17 amino acids. Trimming took off 5 bases at V and 7 bases at J, with 21 bases between the two ends. The germline V gene encodes CDR1 LNHDA and CDR2 SQIVND (reference sequence). DNA of the CDR3: TGTGCCAGTAGTGAACCGCCCGGGACCTACCAAAATTCACCCCTCCACTTT. Its translation: CASSEPPGTYQNSPLHF.

The table lists this clonotype with many counts. In this CDR3 the conserved last residue, phenylalanine or tryptophan, is missing, so a read error is likely. The chain joins TRBV15 to TRBJ1-1, with D perhaps matching TRBD1 (5 bases). The CDR3 contains 14 residues. V was cut by 0 bases and J by 1 base, with 6 bases left in between. CDR1 is LNHNV and CDR2 is YYDKDF in the germline V gene (reference sequence). CDR3 sequence (DNA): TGTGCCACCAGCAGAGATGGGGGGAACACTGAAGCTTTCTCT. Translated: CATSRDGGNTEAFS.

With respect to this clonotype: At one end the junction does not follow the germline gene, possibly because of a read error. The chain links TRBV12-3 or TRBV12-4 to TRBJ1-5; 7 positions match TRBD1. This CDR3 contains 14 residues. In nucleotides, the CDR3 is TGTGCCAGCAAACAGGGGTTTGGCAATCGGCCCCAGCATTTT. Translating gives CASKQGFGNRPQHF.

The chain has TRBV6-5 and TRBJ2-5, with 8 bases matching TRBD1. The germline gives CDR1 MNHEY, CDR2 SVGAGI. J was trimmed by 0 bases and V by 4 bases; bases with no gene match: 4. This CDR3 has 15 amino acids. Here the CDR3 reads CASSSRTGHQETQYF. The CDR3 DNA is TGTGCCAGCAGTTCCCGGACAGGGCACCAAGAGACCCAGTACTTC.

This clonotype was found many times. The rearrangement links TRBV11-1 to TRBJ1-5; 7 bases map to TRBD1. The ends lost 5 bases at V and 6 bases at J; junction bases unmatched: 16. This CDR3 has 17 amino acids. Germline CDR1 and CDR2: SGHAT and FQDESV (reference sequence). CDR3 nucleotides: TGTGCCAGCAGCAAGGGGGCCATAGGGACAACGGGTCAGCCCCAGCATTTT. Its protein product is CASSKGAIGTTGQPQHF.

Ten or more counts support this clonotype. The chain uses TRBV7-3 and TRBJ1-5; no definite D call. The length of the CDR3 is 14 residues. The germline V gene encodes CDR1 SGHTA and CDR2 FQGTGA. Trimming removed 9 bases from V and 9 bases from J, with 21 bases in between. In DNA form, the CDR3 reads TGTGCCAGGAAGAATAGGACTGACGGCCTGCCCCAGCATTTT. Translation gives CARKNRTDGLPQHF.

This clonotype was seen repeatedly, ten times or more. This chain connects TRBV12-3 or TRBV12-4 to TRBJ1-5; no clear D gene. The V end lost 1 base, the J end lost 4 bases, and 17 bases lay between the germline ends. The CDR3 runs to 17 residues. CDR3 in DNA: TGTGCCAGCAGTTTAGACCCAAGGGTATGGTGGAATCAGCCCCAGCATTTT. Protein: CASSLDPRVWWNQPQHF.

This clonotype was counted at least ten times. The chain is built from TRBV12-3 or TRBV12-4 and TRBJ1-5; no reliable D call. This CDR3 is 14 amino acids long. V was clipped by 2 bases and J by 11 bases, with 16 bases between them. The CDR3 reads CASSLHFLNRAQHF. DNA for the CDR3: TGTGCCAGCAGTTTACACTTTTTAAATCGAGCCCAGCATTTT.

This clonotype was detected ten times or more. Its ends do not fully match the called genes, so a read error is possible. The rearrangement joins TRBV20-1 to TRBJ1-2, with 7 bases aligning to TRBD1. CDR3 size: 18 residues. Germline lookup yields CDR1 DFQATT and CDR2 SNEGSKA (reference sequence). CDR3 amino acids: CSARDLSGQEAHNYDYTF. CDR3 in DNA: TGCAGTGCTAGAGATCTCAGTGGACAGGAAGCCCATAACTATGACTACACCTTC.

J is TRBJ1-4 and V is TRBV5-1, with a tentative D call TRBD1 (5 bases). The CDR3 runs 15 residues. Trimming removed 3 bases from V and 1 base from J, with 10 bases in between. Germline assignment: CDR1 SGHRS and CDR2 YFSETQ. CDR3 nucleotide sequence: TGCGCCAGCAGCTCCCTGGGGGGAACTAATGAAAAACTGTTTTTT. Translation: CASSSLGGTNEKLFF.

This sequence joins TRBV7-8 and TRBJ1-2; D not certain. This CDR3 has 13 amino acids. Germline V gene sequence: CDR1 SGHVS, CDR2 FQNEAQ. Between the trimmed V and J ends, which lost 3 bases and 8 bases, there was a span of 13 bases. In DNA, the CDR3 is TGTGCCAGCAGCTTCCACCTCCCAGACGGCTACACCTTC. Its translation is CASSFHLPDGYTF.

This clonotype has a count of ten or more. A much larger clone differs by one base, so this may be a read error. The V call is TRBV11-3, the J call TRBJ2-7, with 9 bases identical to TRBD1. Losses at the gene ends were 6 bases for V and 3 bases for J; bases not matched to a gene: 3. This CDR3 is 13 amino acids long. Germline values: CDR1 SGHNT, CDR2 YENEEA. DNA of the CDR3: TGTGCCAGCAGTATGGGACAGGGCTACGAGCAGTACTTC. This sequence encodes CASSMGQGYEQYF. The full variable domain, completed using reference TRBV11-3 and TRBJ2-7, is EAGVVQSPRYKIIEKKQPVAFWCNPISGHNTLYWYLQNLGQGPELLIRYENEEAVDDSQLPKDRFSAERLKGVDSTLKIQPAELGDSAVYLCASSMGQGYEQYFGPGTRLTVT.

The chain has TRBV11-2 and TRBJ2-2; maybe TRBD2 (6 bases). CDR3 length: 15 residues. CDR1 and CDR2 from the germline V gene are SGHAT and FQNNGV. Trimming took 6 bases from V and 6 from J, leaving 17 bases between them. CDR3 loop: CASRKWGEQAGELFF. The CDR3 DNA reads as TGTGCCAGCAGAAAGTGGGGGGAACAAGCCGGGGAGCTGTTTTTT. The full variable domain, with the rest looked up from reference TRBV11-2 and TRBJ2-2, is EAGVAQSPRYKIIEKRQSVAFWCNPISGHATLYWYQQILGQGPKLLIQFQNNGVVDDSQLPKDRFSAERLKGVDSTLKIQPAKLEDSAVYLCASRKWGEQAGELFFGEGSRLTVL.

This clonotype was seen ten or more times. This CDR3 is CSVHPGTQNTEAFF. DNA of the CDR3: TGCAGCGTTCACCCCGGGACCCAGAACACTGAAGCTTTCTTT. The genes are TRBV29-1 and TRBJ1-1, with D possibly being TRBD1 (5 bases). CDR3 length equals 14 residues. With 5 bases removed from V and 1 base from J, the gap between germline ends came to 14 bases. CDR1 is SQVTM and CDR2 is ANQGSEA in the germline V gene. Complete variable domain (other parts from reference TRBV29-1 and TRBJ1-1): SAVISQKPSRDICQRGTSLTIQCQVDSQVTMMFWYRQQPGQSLTLIATANQGSEATYESGFVIDKFPISRPNLTFSTLTVSNMSPEDSSIYLCSVHPGTQNTEAFFGQGTRLTVV.

This clonotype has ten or more counts. The V gene is TRBV2, the J gene TRBJ1-3; D call uncertain. The CDR3 loop spans 15 amino acids. The germline CDR1 and CDR2 sequences are SNHLY and FYNNEI. Between the trimmed V and J ends, which lost 2 bases and 4 bases, there was a span of 12 bases. CDR3 region: CASSESSASGNTIYF. CDR3 DNA sequence: TGTGCCAGCAGTGAATCGTCAGCATCGGGAAACACCATATATTTT.

This clonotype was seen repeatedly, ten times or more. The chain uses TRBV24-1 and TRBJ1-5, with 11 bases that match TRBD1. The V and J ends lost 9 bases and 0 bases, in that order; junction bases with no gene match: 3. From germline, CDR1 is KGHDR and CDR2 SFDVKD. This CDR3 comprises 15 residues. The CDR3 spells CATQGTGGSNQPQHF. The CDR3 nucleotides are TGTGCCACCCAAGGGACAGGGGGTAGCAATCAGCCCCAGCATTTT.

This clonotype was seen many times. The genes are TRBV6-4 and TRBJ1-6, with D unclear. Germline-derived CDR1 and CDR2 are MRHNA and SNTAGT. The CDR3 covers 13 residues. The ends were cut back, 7 bases at V and 4 bases at J, with 8 bases in the middle. CDR3 DNA: TGTGCCAGCAAGGCAGGTTATAATTCACCCCTCCACTTT. It encodes CASKAGYNSPLHF.

This clonotype was found once. The chain carries TRBV5-1 and TRBJ2-7, with TRBD1 matching over 10 bases. The J segment lost 4 bases and the V segment lost 4 bases, leaving 2 bases of the junction unmatched. The CDR3 runs 13 residues. Germline CDR1 SGHRS, CDR2 YFSETQ. CDR3 residues: CASSGGQGYEQYF. The CDR3 DNA sequence: TGCGCCAGCAGCGGGGGACAGGGGTACGAGCAGTACTTC.

This CDR3 is CATSDTGGAVMDTQYF. CDR3 DNA: TGTGCCACCAGTGATACAGGGGGCGCAGTCATGGATACGCAGTATTTT. This sequence joins TRBV24-1 and TRBJ2-3; 9 positions match TRBD1. The germline V gene encodes CDR1 KGHDR and CDR2 SFDVKD. The length of the CDR3 is 16 residues. The J segment lost 6 bases and the V segment lost 3 bases, leaving 9 bases of the junction unmatched.

This chain uses TRBV29-1 with TRBJ1-2, with 9 nucleotides matching TRBD1. J was trimmed by 7 bases and V by 6 bases; bases with no gene match: 3. From germline, CDR1 is SQVTM and CDR2 ANQGSEA. The CDR3 is made up of 11 amino acids. The CDR3 here is CSVQGAAGYTF. The CDR3 DNA follows: TGCAGCGTACAGGGGGCTGCTGGCTACACCTTC.

This clonotype was recorded a few times. A much bigger clone sits one base away, suggesting this may be a read error. The chain joins TRBV6-5 to TRBJ1-6; the D is unclear. CDR1 and CDR2 (germline): MNHEY, SVGAGI. CDR3 length equals 14 residues. The CDR3: CASISLSYNSHLHF. CDR3 sequence (DNA): TGTGCCAGCATTTCGCTCTCCTATAATTCACACCTCCACTTT.